The next 20 T cell receptor beta chains were all read from a single sample in a study of T cell responses to AZD1222 COVID-19 vaccine. Profiling relied on immunoSEQ multiplex PCR, and the TCRdb table lists in-frame clones only, not all of them. Of some 200,000 clones in the sample, around nine tenths are singletons; the top ten hold about 3.6%. This sample comprised peripheral blood, obtained 28 days after the second dose of the MenACWY control vaccine. The source of these receptors is an adult who received the MenACWY meningococcal vaccine as a control.

The J gene is TRBJ2-5, the V gene TRBV5-1; D perhaps matches TRBD2 (6 bases). CDR3 length equals 12 residues. With 2 bases removed from V and 7 bases from J, the gap between germline ends came to 9 bases. The germline CDR1 and CDR2 sequences are SGHRS and YFSETQ. DNA for the CDR3: TGCGCCAGCAGCTTCGGGGGAGCGACCCAGTACTTC. Amino acid sequence: CASSFGGATQYF.

V gene TRBV4-3 combines with J gene TRBJ1-1, with a tentative D call TRBD1 (5 bases). This CDR3 has 16 residues. The ends were cut back, 4 bases at V and 5 bases at J, with 20 bases in the middle. Looked up from germline, CDR1 is LGHNA and CDR2 is YSLEER. Written as DNA, the CDR3 is TGCGCCAGCAGCCGAGCCCCCGGGACCGCGGGGACTGAAGCTTTCTTT. Amino acid sequence: CASSRAPGTAGTEAFF.

In this sample, this clone turned up once. V gene TRBV5-1 combines with J gene TRBJ1-5, with 9 bases matching TRBD1. V dropped 4 bases and J dropped 5; count of bases not matched to a gene: 7. CDR1 is SGHRS and CDR2 is YFSETQ in the germline V gene. CDR3 size: 15 residues. CDR3 DNA sequence: TGCGCCAGCAGCCTGGACAGGGGCATTGATCAGCCCCAGCATTTT. Translated: CASSLDRGIDQPQHF.

The chain recombines TRBV14 with TRBJ1-2; D unclear. With 0 bases removed from V and 0 bases from J, the gap between germline ends came to 11 bases. The CDR3 extends over 16 amino acids. In germline, CDR1 is SGHDN, CDR2 FVKESK. The CDR3: CASSQEGAYTNYGYTF. DNA of the CDR3: TGTGCCAGCAGCCAAGAGGGAGCGTATACTAACTATGGCTACACCTTC.

The chain carries TRBV19 and TRBJ2-1; D not resolved. Looked up from germline, CDR1 is LNHDA and CDR2 is SQIVND (reference sequence). There are 13 residues in the CDR3. The germline V and J ends were trimmed by 5 bases and 8 bases, with 13 bases remaining between them. The CDR3 region is CASSVGSGDEQFF. In DNA, the CDR3 is TGTGCCAGTAGTGTGGGGTCTGGGGATGAGCAGTTCTTC.

The chain employs TRBV7-9 and TRBJ1-5, with D uncertain. In germline, CDR1 is SEHNR, CDR2 FQNEAQ (reference sequence). V gave up 0 bases and J gave up 4 bases, with 4 bases separating them. The CDR3 is made up of 13 amino acids. CDR3 DNA: TGTGCCAGCAGCTTAGCTCTTAATCAGCCCCAGCATTTT. This sequence encodes CASSLALNQPQHF.

The V gene is TRBV20-1, the J gene TRBJ1-1; unclear D gene. V lost 7 bases, J lost 1 base, and 4 bases lay in between. CDR3 length: 10 amino acids. Germline-derived CDR1 and CDR2 are DFQATT and SNEGSKA (reference sequence). CDR3 region: CSVQNTEAFF. The CDR3 bases are TGCAGTGTTCAGAACACTGAAGCTTTCTTT.

This sequence joins TRBV7-3 and TRBJ1-5, with unresolved D. Germline V CDR1 and CDR2: SGHTA, FQGTGA. V was cut by 0 bases and J by 2 bases, with 20 bases left in between. The CDR3 loop spans 19 amino acids. The DNA of the CDR3 is TGTGCCAGCAGCTTAACCGGTCCCGATTCGCTCGGGGGCAATCAGCCCCAGCATTTT. It translates to CASSLTGPDSLGGNQPQHF. Full variable domain (rest looked up from reference TRBV7-3 and TRBJ1-5): GAGVSQTPSNKVTEKGKYVELRCDPISGHTALYWYRQSLGQGPEFLIYFQGTGAADDSGLPNDRFFAVRPEGSVSTLKIQRTERGDSAVYLCASSLTGPDSLGGNQPQHFGDGTRLSIL.

The chain is built from TRBV5-1 and TRBJ1-6; weak D call: TRBD1 (6 bases). Trimming took off 6 bases at V and 7 bases at J, with 17 bases between the two ends. The CDR3 runs 15 residues. Per the germline V gene, CDR1 is SGHRS and CDR2 is YFSETQ. The CDR3 DNA sequence: TGCGCCAGCAACATGGTTGGGGGGGCGAATTCACCCCTCCACTTT. It codes for CASNMVGGANSPLHF.

This clone was picked up one time. The chain carries TRBV5-1 and TRBJ1-2; no definite D call. Between the trimmed V and J ends, which lost 0 bases and 6 bases, there was a span of 12 bases. This CDR3 is built from 14 residues. Germline values: CDR1 SGHRS, CDR2 YFSETQ. CDR3 amino acids: CASSLDGGRDGYTF. The CDR3 nucleotides are TGCGCCAGCAGCTTGGATGGAGGGAGGGATGGCTACACCTTC.

The J gene is TRBJ1-1, the V gene TRBV5-1; D uncertain. The germline gives CDR1 SGHRS, CDR2 YFSETQ. Trimming removed 1 base from V and 1 base from J, with 5 bases in between. This CDR3 spans 13 amino acids. CDR3 coding DNA: TGCGCCAGCAGCTTGATTTCGAACACTGAAGCTTTCTTT. This encodes CASSLISNTEAFF.

This clone was counted a single time. The V call is TRBV6-5, the J call TRBJ2-1, with 9 positions matching TRBD2. CDR3 size: 15 residues. CDR1 and CDR2 from the germline V gene are MNHEY and SVGAGI. The V and J ends lost 6 bases and 2 bases, in that order; junction bases with no gene match: 5. The CDR3 DNA reads TGTGCCAGCAGGGGTAGCGGGAGCGCCTACAATGAGCAGTTCTTC. Protein product: CASRGSGSAYNEQFF.

In its sample, this clone was seen once. This chain joins TRBV4-1 and TRBJ2-3; no clear D gene. Per germline, CDR1 MGHRA and CDR2 YSYEKL. The CDR3 loop spans 12 amino acids. The V end was cut by 3 bases, the J end by 1 base, with 2 bases between. The CDR3 coding sequence is TGCGCCAGCAGCCAGTGCACAGATACGCAGTATTTT. Protein product: CASSQCTDTQYF.

This rearrangement joins TRBV28 to TRBJ2-7; TRBD1 matches at 9 bases. J lost 3 bases, V lost 4 bases, and 7 bases had no gene match. CDR3 length: 15 residues. Germline V gene data show CDR1 as MDHEN and CDR2 as SYDVKM. The CDR3 protein is CASSWVPGQGYEQYF. CDR3 nucleotide sequence: TGTGCCAGCAGTTGGGTCCCGGGACAGGGCTACGAGCAGTACTTC.

The V gene is TRBV27, the J gene TRBJ1-6, with TRBD1 matching over 11 bases. This CDR3 region has 15 residues. The junction had 3 bases not matched to a gene; V was cut back by 1 base and J by 10 bases. The V gene's germline CDR1 is MNHEY and CDR2 SMNVEV (reference sequence). This CDR3 reads CASSLFGTGGSPLHF. CDR3 coding DNA: TGTGCCAGCAGTTTATTTGGGACAGGGGGATCACCCCTCCACTTT.

The chain carries TRBV6-2 or TRBV6-3 and TRBJ2-1; the match to TRBD2 covers 9 bases. CDR3 size: 15 residues. Trimming cost V 2 bases and J 3 bases; bases outside gene matches: 2. The V gene's germline CDR1 is MNHEY and CDR2 SVGEGT. The CDR3 protein is CASSYGTSSYNEQFF. DNA of the CDR3: TGTGCCAGCAGTTACGGGACTAGCAGCTACAATGAGCAGTTCTTC.

This sequence joins TRBV27 and TRBJ2-1; D unclear. The CDR3 loop spans 11 amino acids. The V and J ends lost 6 bases and 3 bases respectively, with 3 bases between them. The V gene's germline CDR1 is MNHEY and CDR2 SMNVEV (reference sequence). Written as DNA, the CDR3 is TGTGCCAGCAGCGACTACAATGAGCAGTTCTTC. It yields the protein CASSDYNEQFF.

The rearrangement uses TRBV4-1 and TRBJ1-4; D remains unclear. CDR3 size: 15 residues. Germline values: CDR1 MGHRA, CDR2 YSYEKL. V was shortened by 1 base and J by 4 bases, with 10 bases between the two germline ends. CDR3 sequence reads: CASSQATPSNEKLFF. The DNA for the CDR3 is TGCGCCAGCAGCCAAGCAACGCCTAGTAATGAAAAACTGTTTTTT.

The V call is TRBV6-5, the J call TRBJ1-3, with a possible D match to TRBD1 (6 bases). Germline values: CDR1 MNHEY, CDR2 SVGAGI. The CDR3 runs to 14 residues. Trimming left V 0 bases short and J 8 bases short, with 11 bases between. This CDR3 is CASSYSRQGYTIYF. The CDR3 DNA reads TGTGCCAGCAGTTACTCGCGTCAGGGGTACACCATATATTTT.

The rearrangement links TRBV5-1 to TRBJ1-1; D might be TRBD1 (5 bases). CDR1 is SGHRS and CDR2 is YFSETQ in the germline V gene. Trimming removed 4 bases from V and 1 base from J, with 11 bases in between. The CDR3 loop spans 14 amino acids. CDR3 DNA sequence: TGCGCCAGCAGCGTCCAGGGTCGGAACACTGAAGCTTTCTTT. Amino acids: CASSVQGRNTEAFF.